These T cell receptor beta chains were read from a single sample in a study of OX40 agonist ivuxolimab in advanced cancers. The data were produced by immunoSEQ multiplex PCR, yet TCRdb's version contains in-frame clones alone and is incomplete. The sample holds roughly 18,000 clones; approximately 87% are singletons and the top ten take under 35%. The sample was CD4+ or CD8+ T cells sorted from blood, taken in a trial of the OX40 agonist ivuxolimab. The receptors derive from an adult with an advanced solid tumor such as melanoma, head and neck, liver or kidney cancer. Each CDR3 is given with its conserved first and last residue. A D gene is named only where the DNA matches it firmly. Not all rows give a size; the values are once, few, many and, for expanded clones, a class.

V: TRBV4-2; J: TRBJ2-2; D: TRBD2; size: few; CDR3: CASSQDVAGGNTGELFF; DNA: TGTGCCAGCAGCCAAGATGTAGCGGGAGGGAACACCGGGGAGCTGTTTTTT
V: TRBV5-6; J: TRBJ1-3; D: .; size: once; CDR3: CASSLTGFGNTIYF; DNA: TGTGCCAGCAGCCTAACAGGGTTTGGAAACACCATATATTTT
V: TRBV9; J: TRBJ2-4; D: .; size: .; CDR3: CASSSDLAKNIQYF; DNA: TGTGCCAGCAGCAGCGACTTAGCCAAAAACATTCAGTACTTC
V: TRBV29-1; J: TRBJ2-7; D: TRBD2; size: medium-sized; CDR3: CSVVLAGGPRSYEQYF; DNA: TGCAGCGTAGTACTAGCGGGAGGGCCCAGGTCCTACGAGCAGTACTTC
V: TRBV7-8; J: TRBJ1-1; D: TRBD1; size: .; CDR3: CASSLTGGTEAFF; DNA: TGTGCCAGCAGCTTAACAGGGGGCACTGAAGCTTTCTTT
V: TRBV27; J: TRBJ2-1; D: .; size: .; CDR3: CASISSSYNEQFF; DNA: TGTGCCAGCATAAGCTCGTCCTACAATGAGCAGTTCTTC
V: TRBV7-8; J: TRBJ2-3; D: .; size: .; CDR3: CASSTLGVTQYF; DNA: TGTGCCAGCAGCACATTAGGGGTTACGCAGTATTTT
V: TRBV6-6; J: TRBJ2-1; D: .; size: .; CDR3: CASSYSDRNEQFF; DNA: TGTGCCAGCAGTTACTCGGATCGCAATGAGCAGTTCTTC
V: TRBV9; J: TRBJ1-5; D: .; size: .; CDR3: CASSPGSNQPQHF; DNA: TGTGCCAGCAGCCCGGGGTCCAATCAGCCCCAGCATTTT
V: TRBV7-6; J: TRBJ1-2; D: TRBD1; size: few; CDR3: CASSLGTGYGYTF; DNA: TGTGCCAGCAGCTTAGGGACAGGGTATGGCTACACCTTC
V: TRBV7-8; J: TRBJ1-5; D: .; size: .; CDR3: CASSLVNQPQHF; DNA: TGTGCCAGCAGCTTGGTGAATCAGCCCCAGCATTTT
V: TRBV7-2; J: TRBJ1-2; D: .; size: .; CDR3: CASSRMTDPYGYTF; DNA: TGTGCCAGCAGCAGAATGACAGACCCCTATGGCTACACCTTC
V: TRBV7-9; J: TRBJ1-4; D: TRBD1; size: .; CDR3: CASSSLRQGMIEKLFF; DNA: TGTGCCAGCAGCTCGCTACGACAGGGTATGATTGAAAAACTGTTTTTT
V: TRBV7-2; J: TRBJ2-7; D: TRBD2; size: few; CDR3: CASSLTGRGSAYEQYF; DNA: TGTGCCAGCAGCTTAACGGGCCGCGGGAGCGCCTACGAGCAGTACTTC
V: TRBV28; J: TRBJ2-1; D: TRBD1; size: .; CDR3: CASRTGRSYNEQFF; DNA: TGTGCCAGCAGGACAGGGCGCTCCTACAATGAGCAGTTCTTC
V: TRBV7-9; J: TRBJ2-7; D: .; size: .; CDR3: CASSLRRDSYEQYF; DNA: TGTGCCAGCAGCTTACGGCGGGACTCCTACGAGCAGTACTTC
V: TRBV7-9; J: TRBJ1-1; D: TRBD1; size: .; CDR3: CASSLSQGKNTEAFF; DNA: TGTGCCAGCAGCTTATCACAGGGGAAAAACACTGAAGCTTTCTTT
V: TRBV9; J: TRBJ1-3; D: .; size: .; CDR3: CASSPGSGNTIYF; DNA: TGTGCCAGCAGCCCAGGGTCTGGAAACACCATATATTTT
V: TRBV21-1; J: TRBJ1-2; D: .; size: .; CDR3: CASSKGGGTGKPFYGYTF; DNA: TGTGCCAGCAGTAAAGGTGGGGGGACAGGAAAGCCCTTCTATGGCTACACCTTC
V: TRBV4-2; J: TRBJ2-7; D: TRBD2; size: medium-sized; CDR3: CASSEPGRQGTSGSYEQYF; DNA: TGTGCCAGCAGCGAACCCGGGAGGCAGGGGACTAGCGGGAGCTACGAGCAGTACTTC
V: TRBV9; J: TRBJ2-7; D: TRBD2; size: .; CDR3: CASSAAPSSGRNVYEQYF; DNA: TGTGCCAGCAGCGCCGCCCCGAGTAGCGGGAGGAACGTCTACGAGCAGTACTTC
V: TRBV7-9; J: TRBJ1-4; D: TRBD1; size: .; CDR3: CASSQTGGNEKLFF; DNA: TGTGCCAGCAGCCAGACAGGGGGTAATGAAAAACTGTTTTTT
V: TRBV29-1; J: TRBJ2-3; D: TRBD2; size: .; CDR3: CSALLAEDTDTQYF; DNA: TGCAGCGCCCTACTAGCGGAGGACACAGATACGCAGTATTTT
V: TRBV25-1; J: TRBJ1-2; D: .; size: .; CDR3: CASTGMGGHGYTF; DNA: TGTGCCAGCACTGGAATGGGGGGACATGGCTACACCTTC
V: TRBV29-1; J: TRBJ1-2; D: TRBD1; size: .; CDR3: CSAPTGLSYGYTF; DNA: TGCAGCGCCCCGACAGGGCTTAGCTATGGCTACACCTTC